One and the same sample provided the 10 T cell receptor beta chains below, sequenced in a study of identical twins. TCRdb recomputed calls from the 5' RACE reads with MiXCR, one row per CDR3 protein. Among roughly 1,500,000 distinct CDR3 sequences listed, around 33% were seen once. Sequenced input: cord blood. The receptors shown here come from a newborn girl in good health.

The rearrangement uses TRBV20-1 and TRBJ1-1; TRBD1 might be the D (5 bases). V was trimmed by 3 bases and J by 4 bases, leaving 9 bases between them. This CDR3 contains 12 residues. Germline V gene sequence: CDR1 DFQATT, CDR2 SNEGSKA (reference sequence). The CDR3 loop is CSARPGPTEAFF. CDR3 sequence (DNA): TGCAGTGCTAGGCCGGGGCCCACTGAAGCTTTCTTT.

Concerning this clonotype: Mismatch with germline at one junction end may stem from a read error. CDR3 amino acids: CASSRGSYKQYF. Here the CDR3 DNA reads TGTGCCAGCAGTCGCGGGTCCTACAAGCAGTACTTC. The chain uses TRBV25-1 and TRBJ2-7; tentative D call: TRBD2 (5 bases). Germline V lookup: CDR1 MGHDK, CDR2 SYGVNS. The CDR3 runs to 12 residues.

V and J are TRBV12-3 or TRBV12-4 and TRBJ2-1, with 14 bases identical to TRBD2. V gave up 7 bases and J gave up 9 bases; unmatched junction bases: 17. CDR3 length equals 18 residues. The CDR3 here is CASTVFGRGLAGEIEQFF. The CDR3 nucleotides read TGTGCCAGCACCGTCTTTGGCCGGGGACTAGCGGGGGAGATTGAGCAGTTCTTC.

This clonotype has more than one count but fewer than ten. Here the CDR3 reads CATSDGGGEETQYF. CDR3 nucleotides: TGTGCCACCAGTGATGGAGGGGGGGAGGAGACCCAGTACTTC. J is TRBJ2-5 and V is TRBV24-1; D possibly corresponds to TRBD2 (7 bases). Trimming removed 3 bases at V and 5 bases at J, with 12 bases between. The CDR3 loop spans 14 amino acids. Germline V gene lookup returns CDR1 KGHDR and CDR2 SFDVKD.

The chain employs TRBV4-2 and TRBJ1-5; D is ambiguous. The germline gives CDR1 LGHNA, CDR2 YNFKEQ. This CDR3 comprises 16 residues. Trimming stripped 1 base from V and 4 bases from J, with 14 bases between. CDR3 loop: CASSQVTGVRNQPQHF. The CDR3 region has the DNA TGTGCCAGCAGCCAAGTCACCGGGGTAAGAAATCAGCCCCAGCATTTT.

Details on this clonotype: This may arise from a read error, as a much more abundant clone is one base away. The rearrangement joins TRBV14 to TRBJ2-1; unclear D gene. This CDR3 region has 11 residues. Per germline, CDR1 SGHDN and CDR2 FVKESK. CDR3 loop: CASSQYDERFF. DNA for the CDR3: TGTGCCAGCAGCCAATACGATGAGCGGTTCTTC.

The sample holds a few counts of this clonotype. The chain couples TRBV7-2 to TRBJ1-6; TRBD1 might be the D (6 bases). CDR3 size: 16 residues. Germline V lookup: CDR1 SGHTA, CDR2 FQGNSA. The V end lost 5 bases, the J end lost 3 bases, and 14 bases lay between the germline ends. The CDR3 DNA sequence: TGTGCCAGCAGCGCAGGGGAATATGGCTATAATTCACCCCTCCACTTT. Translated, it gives CASSAGEYGYNSPLHF.

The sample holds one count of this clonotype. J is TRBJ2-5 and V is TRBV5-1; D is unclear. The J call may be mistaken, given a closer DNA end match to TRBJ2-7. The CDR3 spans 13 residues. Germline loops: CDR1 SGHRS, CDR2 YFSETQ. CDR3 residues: CASSLSKGYEQYF. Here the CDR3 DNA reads TGCGCCAGCAGCTTGTCGAAGGGTTACGAGCAGTACTTC.

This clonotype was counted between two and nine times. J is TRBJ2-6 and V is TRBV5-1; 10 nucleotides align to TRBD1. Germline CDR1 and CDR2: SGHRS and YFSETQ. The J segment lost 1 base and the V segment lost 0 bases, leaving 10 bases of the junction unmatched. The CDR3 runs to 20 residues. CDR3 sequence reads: CASSLGVGDRGLSGANVLTF. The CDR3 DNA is TGCGCCAGCAGCTTGGGCGTTGGGGACAGGGGATTATCTGGGGCCAACGTCCTGACTTTC.

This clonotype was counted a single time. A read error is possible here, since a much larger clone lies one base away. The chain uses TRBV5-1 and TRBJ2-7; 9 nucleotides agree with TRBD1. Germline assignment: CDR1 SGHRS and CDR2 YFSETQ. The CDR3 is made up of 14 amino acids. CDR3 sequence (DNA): TGCGCCGGCAGCTCCTCGGGACAGGGTTACGAGCAGTACTTC. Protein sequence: CAGSSSGQGYEQYF.